The 18 T cell receptor beta chains given below trace back to one sample, sequenced in a study of Ad26.COV2.S vaccination and SARS-CoV-2 variants. The method was immunoSEQ multiplex PCR; TCRdb's version includes in-frame clones alone and lacks a portion of them. Here the sample spans hundreds of thousands of clones, more than 80% being singletons. The treatment denotes: about 20 received Ad26.COV2.S at low or high dose, single or two shots; roughly 5 received placebo; per-sample allocation not given. The study sampled participants on day 63 after the first vaccine or placebo injection. This material consisted of peripheral blood, taken in a trial of Ad26.COV2.S vaccine versus placebo. The receptor set was obtained from a person between 18 and 65 years old who received the Ad26.COV2.S COVID-19 vaccine or a placebo.

This chain joins TRBV6-4 and TRBJ2-1; D call uncertain. This CDR3 comprises 15 residues. Trimming removed 0 bases at V and 1 base at J, with 7 bases between. CDR1 is MRHNA and CDR2 is SNTAGT in the germline V gene. CDR3 nucleotides: TGTGCCAGCAGTGACTCTCCGGAGTCCTACAATGAGCAGTTCTTC. It is translated as CASSDSPESYNEQFF.

The chain joins TRBV19 to TRBJ2-7, with D perhaps being TRBD1 or TRBD2 (5 bases each). V was cut by 9 bases and J by 1 base, with 13 bases left in between. CDR1 and CDR2 (germline): LNHDA, SQIVND (reference sequence). The CDR3 covers 13 residues. CDR3 in DNA: TGTGCCAGCGCTTCGAGGGGTTCCTACGAGCAGTACTTC. It encodes CASASRGSYEQYF.

This clone was detected only a few times. The chain is built from TRBV5-5 and TRBJ2-5, with TRBD2 matching 7 bases. V trimming: 0 bases; J trimming: 5 bases; junction bases outside the gene matches: 7. The CDR3 totals 15 residues. From germline, CDR1 is SGHKS and CDR2 YYEKEE (reference sequence). The CDR3 loop reads CASSLEVGGPETQYF. The CDR3 bases are TGTGCCAGCAGCTTGGAGGTGGGAGGGCCTGAGACCCAGTACTTC.

The genes are TRBV7-2 and TRBJ2-7; 7 nucleotides match TRBD1. J gave up 0 bases and V 5 bases, and 10 bases lay outside the gene matches. This CDR3 has 16 amino acids. Germline lookup yields CDR1 SGHTA and CDR2 FQGNSA. The CDR3 reads CASSPRDSWSSYEQYF. The CDR3, as DNA: TGTGCCAGCAGCCCCCGGGACAGCTGGAGCTCCTACGAGCAGTACTTC.

The CDR3, as DNA: TGTGCCAGCAGCTTGACAGGGGACAATGAGCAGTTCTTC. Its translation: CASSLTGDNEQFF. The rearrangement joins TRBV7-9 to TRBJ2-1, with 8 bases that match TRBD1. Per germline, CDR1 SEHNR and CDR2 FQNEAQ (reference sequence). The junction had 0 bases not matched to a gene; V was cut back by 3 bases and J by 5 bases. The CDR3 extends over 13 amino acids.

J is TRBJ1-5 and V is TRBV10-3, with no clear D. This CDR3 is 15 amino acids long. Germline V gene sequence: CDR1 ENHRY, CDR2 SYGVKD. V lost 6 bases and J 4 bases, leaving 16 bases between the germline ends. The CDR3 here is CAISAGRDGNQPQHF. The CDR3 DNA is TGTGCCATCAGCGCCGGTAGGGATGGGAATCAGCCCCAGCATTTT.

The chain joins TRBV7-8 to TRBJ1-1, with 8 nucleotides matching TRBD1. Germline V lookup: CDR1 SGHVS, CDR2 FQNEAQ. This CDR3 is 15 amino acids long. Trimming removed 1 base from V and 7 bases from J; junction bases left unmatched: 8. The CDR3 DNA sequence: TGTGCCAGCAGCTTAGTTGAGACAGGGGCTTTTGAAGCTTTCTTT. Translating it yields CASSLVETGAFEAFF.

The chain couples TRBV9 to TRBJ2-1; weak D call: TRBD2 (5 bases). The V gene lost 3 bases and the J gene lost 7 bases, with 11 bases spanning the gap. The CDR3 runs 13 residues. CDR1 SGDLS and CDR2 YYNGEE come from the germline V gene. The CDR3 sequence: CASSATPGNEQFF. The DNA of the CDR3 is TGTGCCAGCAGCGCAACTCCGGGGAATGAGCAGTTCTTC.

V gene TRBV2 combines with J gene TRBJ2-7; 8 bases are shared with TRBD2. Trimming removed 2 bases from V and 5 bases from J; junction bases left unmatched: 11. CDR1 SNHLY and CDR2 FYNNEI come from the germline V gene. This CDR3 is built from 16 residues. Here the CDR3 reads CASSELSTGGPNEQYF. The CDR3 DNA is TGTGCCAGCAGTGAATTGAGCACGGGAGGGCCTAACGAGCAGTACTTC.

The rearrangement links TRBV6-5 to TRBJ1-1; D not certain. This CDR3 has 12 residues. Trimming removed 5 bases from V and 2 bases from J, with 6 bases in between. CDR1 is MNHEY and CDR2 is SVGAGI in the germline V gene. DNA for the CDR3: TGTGCCAGCAGTAAAACCAACACTGAAGCTTTCTTT. Translating gives CASSKTNTEAFF.

The gene calls are TRBV7-2 and TRBJ2-1; 7 nucleotides agree with TRBD2. The CDR3 is 13 amino acids. Trimming removed 2 bases from V and 6 bases from J; junction bases left unmatched: 1. Germline CDR1 reads SGHTA; CDR2 reads FQGNSA. This CDR3 reads CASSLQRGNEQFF. The CDR3 bases are TGTGCCAGCAGCTTACAGCGGGGCAATGAGCAGTTCTTC.

CDR3 protein: CASSPPGLLYGYTF. CDR3 DNA sequence: TGTGCCAGCAGCCCCCCAGGTCTTCTCTATGGCTACACCTTC. The chain carries TRBV7-9 and TRBJ1-2; D remains unclear. V lost 5 bases and J lost 4, with 14 bases in between. There are 14 residues in the CDR3. The germline gives CDR1 SEHNR, CDR2 FQNEAQ (reference sequence).

This chain links TRBV6-5 with TRBJ2-7, with TRBD1 identical over 7 bases. From germline, CDR1 is MNHEY and CDR2 SVGAGI. The CDR3 has 15 residues. With 5 bases clipped from V and 1 base from J, the junction kept 8 bases outside the gene matches. The CDR3 coding sequence is TGTGCCAGCAGTCCTCGAGACAGGGCATCCTACGAGCAGTACTTC. Its translation: CASSPRDRASYEQYF.

The chain combines TRBV7-9 with TRBJ2-3; 9 nucleotides align to TRBD1. Germline assignment: CDR1 SEHNR and CDR2 FQNEAQ (reference sequence). V shed 2 bases, J shed 4 bases, and the junction held 10 bases outside the gene matches. The CDR3 length is 17 residues. The CDR3 loop reads CASSLQITGGAADTQYF. CDR3 bases: TGTGCCAGCAGCTTACAAATAACAGGGGGCGCCGCAGATACGCAGTATTTT.

V usage is TRBV19 and J usage is TRBJ2-2; no reliable D call. In germline, CDR1 is LNHDA, CDR2 SQIVND (reference sequence). CDR3 size: 13 residues. V lost 3 bases to trimming and J lost 3 bases, with 5 bases between them. The CDR3 loop reads CASSMSDTGELFF. The CDR3 DNA reads TGTGCCAGTAGTATGTCTGACACCGGGGAGCTGTTTTTT.

J is TRBJ2-1 and V is TRBV7-9, with TRBD1 matching over 10 bases. CDR1 is SEHNR and CDR2 is FQNEAQ in the germline V gene (reference sequence). The length of the CDR3 is 14 residues. The V gene end was trimmed by 2 bases and the J gene end by 9 bases; junction bases not matched to a gene: 4. The CDR3: CASSLMGQGSEQFF. The DNA for the CDR3 is TGTGCCAGCAGCTTAATGGGACAGGGGAGTGAGCAGTTCTTC. Using reference TRBV7-9 and TRBJ2-1 for the parts outside the CDR3, the full variable domain is DTGVSQNPRHKITKRGQNVTFRCDPISEHNRLYWYRQTLGQGPEFLTYFQNEAQLEKSRLLSDRFSAERPKGSFSTLEIQRTEQGDSAMYLCASSLMGQGSEQFFGPGTRLTVL.

The chain employs TRBV28 and TRBJ2-7; a possible D gene is TRBD1 (6 bases). V lost 2 bases, J lost 5 bases, and 13 bases lay in between. Germline values: CDR1 MDHEN, CDR2 SYDVKM. The length of the CDR3 is 14 residues. The CDR3 sequence is CASSLTGNLHEQYF. The CDR3 coding sequence is TGTGCCAGCAGTTTAACAGGGAATCTCCACGAGCAGTACTTC.

This clone was counted once. The chain has TRBV5-1 and TRBJ2-5, with D perhaps being TRBD1 or TRBD2 (7 bases each). Germline CDR1 and CDR2: SGHRS and YFSETQ. Between the trimmed V and J ends, which lost 2 bases and 2 bases, there was a span of 13 bases. The CDR3 loop spans 15 amino acids. The CDR3 nucleotides read TGCGCCAGCAGCTTCAGGGGGGGAAGGCAAGAGACCCAGTACTTC. It yields the protein CASSFRGGRQETQYF.